This entry features one T cell receptor beta chain sequence. These data come from a study of blood T cell repertoires in COVID-19. About the study: The United States, Italy and Spain provided the acute and convalescent COVID-19 samples. Nucleic acid was either cDNA or gDNA, and it came from T cells, B-cell-depleted T cells, or PBMCs.

Germline lookup yields CDR1 LGHNT and CDR2 FRNRAP. Deletions cut 5 bases from V and 12 bases from J, with 2 bases between. The CDR3 consists of 9 residues. Method: immunoSEQ multiplex PCR; TCRdb's copy keeps in-frame clones and lacks some. The data contain 300,000 or so clones, around 89% of them singletons. The clonotype originates from a woman aged 40-49 years with acute or convalescent COVID-19. V gene TRBV12-5 combines with J gene TRBJ1-6; D unresolved. Sequenced sample: peripheral blood. The CDR3 is CASGLPLHF. The CDR3 bases are TGTGCTAGTGGTCTACCCCTCCACTTT.